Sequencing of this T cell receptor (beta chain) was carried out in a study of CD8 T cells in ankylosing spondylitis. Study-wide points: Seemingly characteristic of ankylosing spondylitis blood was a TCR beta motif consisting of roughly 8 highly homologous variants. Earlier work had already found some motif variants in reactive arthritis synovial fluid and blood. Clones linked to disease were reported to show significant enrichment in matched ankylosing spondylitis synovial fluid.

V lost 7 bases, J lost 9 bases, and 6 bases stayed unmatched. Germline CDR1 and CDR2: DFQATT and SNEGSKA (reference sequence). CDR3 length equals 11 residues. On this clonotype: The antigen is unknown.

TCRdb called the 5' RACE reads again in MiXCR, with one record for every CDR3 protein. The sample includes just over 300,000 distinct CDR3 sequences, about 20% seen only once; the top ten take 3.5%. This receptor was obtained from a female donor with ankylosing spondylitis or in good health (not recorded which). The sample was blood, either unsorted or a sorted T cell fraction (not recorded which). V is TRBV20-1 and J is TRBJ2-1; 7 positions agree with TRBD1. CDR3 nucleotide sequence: TGCAGTGGGGACAGCTATCGTGAGCAGTTCTTC. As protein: CSGDSYREQFF.